The 28 T cell receptor beta chains given below trace back to one sample, sequenced in a study of cytomegalovirus exposure and HLA in healthy donors. Both 60 Vbeta primers and 13 Jbeta primers went into the PCR. Assay: immunoSEQ multiplex PCR; the TCRdb copy retains only in-frame clones and omits some. The table records about 160,000 clones, more than 60% of them present only once. The specimen was PBMCs. The receptors stem from a woman in her twenties or thirties in good health and CMV-seronegative.

This chain links TRBV6-5 with TRBJ1-2; D unresolved. Germline V CDR1 and CDR2: MNHEY, SVGAGI. With 0 bases removed from V and 4 bases from J, the gap between germline ends came to 12 bases. This CDR3 comprises 15 residues. The CDR3 DNA reads TGTGCCAGCAGTTACTCCTATCGCTTGTCCTATGGCTACACCTTC. Its translation is CASSYSYRLSYGYTF.

This clone was seen only a few times. The chain employs TRBV2 and TRBJ1-1, with a possible D match to TRBD1 (5 bases). The CDR3 covers 13 residues. V dropped 9 bases and J dropped 0 bases, with 11 bases sitting between them. Germline CDR1 SNHLY, CDR2 FYNNEI. CDR3 in amino acids: CASLQEMNTEAFF. CDR3 DNA sequence: TGTGCCAGTCTACAGGAGATGAACACTGAAGCTTTCTTT.

The chain has TRBV30 and TRBJ1-5, with no clear D. V lost 3 bases to trimming and J lost 6 bases, with 15 bases between them. The V gene's germline CDR1 is GTSNPN and CDR2 SVGIG (reference sequence). CDR3 length: 14 amino acids. CDR3 amino acids: CAWSVRVEAQPQHF. Written as DNA, the CDR3 is TGTGCCTGGAGCGTTAGAGTTGAGGCTCAGCCCCAGCATTTT.

J is TRBJ2-1 and V is TRBV5-1; TRBD2 matches 12 bases. This CDR3 has 23 amino acids. After removal of 4 bases from V and 0 bases from J, the junction contained 23 bases not matched to a gene. Germline CDR1 SGHRS, CDR2 YFSETQ. Here the CDR3 reads CASSPIRTGALAGGKSSYNEQFF. Written as DNA, the CDR3 is TGCGCCAGCAGCCCCATCCGGACAGGGGCTCTAGCGGGGGGGAAAAGCTCCTACAATGAGCAGTTCTTC.

The chain links TRBV9 to TRBJ1-2; possibly TRBD1 for D (6 bases). Germline V lookup: CDR1 SGDLS, CDR2 YYNGEE. With 0 bases removed from V and 5 bases from J, the gap between germline ends came to 17 bases. CDR3 length: 16 residues. In DNA, the CDR3 is TGTGCCAGCAGCGTAGAACCCCGGGACACTCCTTATGGCTACACCTTC. Translation: CASSVEPRDTPYGYTF.

The chain combines TRBV5-5 with TRBJ2-5; 10 nucleotides agree with TRBD1. This CDR3 has 16 amino acids. Germline loops: CDR1 SGHKS, CDR2 YYEKEE (reference sequence). J was trimmed by 4 bases and V by 4 bases; bases with no gene match: 10. The CDR3: CASSHRRDRGSETQYF. As DNA, the CDR3 is TGTGCCAGCAGCCACCGCCGGGACAGGGGATCAGAGACCCAGTACTTC.

The V call is TRBV29-1, the J call TRBJ2-3; 9 bases align to TRBD1. This CDR3 has 14 residues. V shed 5 bases, J shed 1 base, and the junction held 4 bases outside the gene matches. Germline V gene data show CDR1 as SQVTM and CDR2 as ANQGSEA. The chain's CDR3 is CSVNRGQGTDTQYF. The CDR3 coding sequence is TGCAGCGTTAACAGGGGGCAGGGCACAGATACGCAGTATTTT.

In its sample, this clone was seen a few times. The V gene is TRBV28, the J gene TRBJ2-7; TRBD1 aligns across 10 bases. This CDR3 region has 13 residues. The V and J ends lost 8 bases and 3 bases, in that order; junction bases with no gene match: 4. The germline gives CDR1 MDHEN, CDR2 SYDVKM. DNA of the CDR3: TGTGCCAGCCGGACAGGGGGGGACTACGAGCAGTACTTC. Encoded protein: CASRTGGDYEQYF. Looking up the rest from reference TRBV28 and TRBJ2-7 gives the full variable domain: DVKVTQSSRYLVKRTGEKVFLECVQDMDHENMFWYRQDPGLGLRLIYFSYDVKMKEKGDIPEGYSVSREKKERFSLILESASTNQTSMYLCASRTGGDYEQYFGPGTRLTVT.

V and J are TRBV30 and TRBJ1-3; D gene unclear. With 5 bases removed from V and 4 bases from J, the gap between germline ends came to 6 bases. Germline CDR1 is GTSNPN and CDR2 is SVGIG (reference sequence). CDR3 length equals 11 residues. The chain's CDR3 is CAWGFGNTIYF. Here the CDR3 DNA reads TGTGCCTGGGGCTTCGGAAACACCATATATTTT.

J is TRBJ2-5 and V is TRBV5-8; D gene unclear. V shed 0 bases and J shed 0 bases, with 9 bases lying between them. The CDR3 is 15 residues long. Germline V gene data show CDR1 as SGHTS and CDR2 as YDEGEE. The CDR3 reads CASSLGRSNQETQYF. CDR3 DNA sequence: TGTGCCAGCAGCTTGGGGAGAAGTAACCAAGAGACCCAGTACTTC.

The chain links TRBV5-4 to TRBJ1-3, with D perhaps matching TRBD1 (5 bases). This CDR3 region has 13 residues. Germline CDR1 and CDR2: SGHNT and YYREEE (reference sequence). The ends were cut back, 9 bases at V and 0 bases at J, with 10 bases in the middle. The CDR3 region has the DNA TGTGCCACCACGGGGGTCTCTGGAAACACCATATATTTT. Protein product: CATTGVSGNTIYF.

DNA of the CDR3: TGTGCCAGCAGCCTAGACAGGGCGGATCAGCCCCAGCATTTT. Its translation: CASSLDRADQPQHF. This chain uses TRBV6-1 with TRBJ1-5; the match to TRBD1 covers 7 bases. Losses at the gene ends were 6 bases for V and 5 bases for J; bases not matched to a gene: 7. The CDR3 extends over 14 amino acids. Germline assignment: CDR1 MNHNS and CDR2 SASEGT.

V is TRBV19 and J is TRBJ1-2; D remains unclear. Per germline, CDR1 LNHDA and CDR2 SQIVND (reference sequence). This CDR3 comprises 12 residues. Trimming removed 7 bases from V and 1 base from J, with 7 bases in between. CDR3 region: CASTGSNYGYTF. The CDR3 DNA reads as TGTGCCAGTACGGGGAGTAACTATGGCTACACCTTC. Filled out from reference TRBV19 and TRBJ1-2, the complete variable domain reads DGGITQSPKYLFRKEGQNVTLSCEQNLNHDAMYWYRQDPGQGLRLIYYSQIVNDFQKGDIAEGYSVSREKKESFPLTVTSAQKNPTAFYLCASTGSNYGYTFGSGTRLTVV.

This clone was detected once. The chain recombines TRBV14 with TRBJ2-3, with TRBD2 matching 12 bases. Germline CDR1 SGHDN, CDR2 FVKESK. The junction had 9 bases not matched to a gene; V was cut back by 0 bases and J by 5 bases. This CDR3 has 18 amino acids. The CDR3 loop reads CASSQDWASGGAGDTQYF. As DNA, the CDR3 is TGTGCCAGCAGCCAAGATTGGGCTAGCGGGGGGGCCGGAGATACGCAGTATTTT.

The chain is built from TRBV25-1 and TRBJ1-6, with D uncertain. CDR1 and CDR2 (germline): MGHDK, SYGVNS. This CDR3 spans 15 amino acids. With 2 bases removed from V and 7 bases from J, the gap between germline ends came to 12 bases. The CDR3 reads CASSEGGRLNSPLHF. In DNA, the CDR3 is TGTGCCAGCAGTGAAGGAGGCAGACTCAATTCACCCCTCCACTTT.

The rearrangement uses TRBV7-8 and TRBJ2-6; D perhaps matches TRBD1 (6 bases). The V and J ends lost 0 bases and 2 bases respectively, with 8 bases between them. The CDR3 consists of 16 residues. Germline lookup yields CDR1 SGHVS and CDR2 FQNEAQ. CDR3 coding DNA: TGTGCCAGCAGCTTAGCTCCAGGGGCTGGGGCCAACGTCCTGACTTTC. Translating it yields CASSLAPGAGANVLTF.

The chain uses TRBV29-1 and TRBJ2-2; perhaps TRBD2 as D (5 bases). This CDR3 contains 12 residues. V was trimmed by 2 bases and J by 7 bases, leaving 8 bases between them. The germline V gene has CDR1 SQVTM and CDR2 ANQGSEA. This CDR3 is CSVELANGELFF. CDR3 DNA sequence: TGCAGCGTTGAACTAGCTAACGGGGAGCTGTTTTTT.

This chain connects TRBV5-1 to TRBJ2-7, with 8 bases fitting TRBD1. V trimming: 4 bases; J trimming: 5 bases; junction bases outside the gene matches: 11. This CDR3 region has 15 residues. Germline values: CDR1 SGHRS, CDR2 YFSETQ. The CDR3 coding sequence is TGCGCCAGCAGCACCCGGACAGGGATAACTAACGAGCAGTACTTC. Translating gives CASSTRTGITNEQYF.

The J gene is TRBJ2-3, the V gene TRBV19, with D perhaps matching TRBD2 (6 bases). This CDR3 region has 16 residues. Germline V gene data show CDR1 as LNHDA and CDR2 as SQIVND (reference sequence). V lost 5 bases and J 0 bases, leaving 15 bases between the germline ends. For the CDR3, the DNA is TGTGCCAGTAGTGCGTGGAGGGTGAAAAGCACAGATACGCAGTATTTT. As protein: CASSAWRVKSTDTQYF. The full variable domain, rest sourced from reference TRBV19 and TRBJ2-3, is DGGITQSPKYLFRKEGQNVTLSCEQNLNHDAMYWYRQDPGQGLRLIYYSQIVNDFQKGDIAEGYSVSREKKESFPLTVTSAQKNPTAFYLCASSAWRVKSTDTQYFGPGTRLTVL.

This sequence joins TRBV4-2 and TRBJ2-3; 10 nucleotides line up with TRBD2. The CDR3 runs to 15 residues. With 7 bases clipped from V and 5 bases from J, the junction kept 9 bases outside the gene matches. Germline V gene data show CDR1 as LGHNA and CDR2 as YNFKEQ. CDR3 sequence: CASTRSGGAEDTQYF. The CDR3, as DNA: TGTGCCAGCACTCGGAGCGGGGGGGCGGAAGATACGCAGTATTTT.

This clone showed up just a few times. Mismatch with germline at one junction end may stem from a read error. CDR3 DNA: TGCGCCAGCAGCTCTAACAGGCGTCCGTATAGGATCTTC. It is translated as CASSSNRRPYRIF. This chain links TRBV5-1 with TRBJ2-1; tentative D call: TRBD1 (5 bases). The CDR3 runs to 13 residues. Germline CDR1 and CDR2: SGHRS and YFSETQ.

This clone came up once. The chain combines TRBV21-1 with TRBJ2-7; TRBD2 is the table's D call and was not checked against the DNA. TRBV21-1 is given as a pseudogene. The CDR3 is 14 residues long. The CDR3 region is CASLVRDFPYEQYF. The CDR3 region has the DNA TGTGCCAGTCTTGTGAGGGACTTTCCCTACGAGCAGTACTTC.

This clone was picked up one time. The chain links TRBV10-3 to TRBJ1-5, with D uncertain. The germline V gene has CDR1 ENHRY and CDR2 SYGVKD. V dropped 2 bases and J dropped 7 bases, with 9 bases sitting between them. The CDR3 runs 13 residues. The CDR3 nucleotides are TGTGCCATCAGTGAGCAACTAAACCAGCCCCAGCATTTT. This gives the protein CAISEQLNQPQHF.

The rearrangement uses TRBV9 and TRBJ1-1; tentative D call: TRBD1 (5 bases). Trimming cost V 5 bases and J 6 bases, with 11 bases left between them. The CDR3 extends over 12 amino acids. Germline CDR1 is SGDLS and CDR2 is YYNGEE. CDR3 coding DNA: TGTGCCAGCAGTTCCGACAGTTCTGAAGCTTTCTTT. It is translated as CASSSDSSEAFF.

This chain uses TRBV6-5 with TRBJ1-4; 8 positions agree with TRBD1. The V gene end was trimmed by 6 bases and the J gene end by 7 bases; junction bases not matched to a gene: 10. Per germline, CDR1 MNHEY and CDR2 SVGAGI. This CDR3 comprises 15 residues. The DNA of the CDR3 is TGTGCCAGCAGCTCCCTCGACAGGGGTCGTGAAAAACTGTTTTTT. The encoded protein is CASSSLDRGREKLFF.

The rearrangement joins TRBV11-1 to TRBJ2-1; 8 bases are shared with TRBD2. Per germline, CDR1 SGHAT and CDR2 FQDESV (reference sequence). This CDR3 has 14 amino acids. V was clipped by 3 bases and J by 12 bases; unmatched bases: 10. Here the CDR3 DNA reads TGTGCCAGCAGCTTTAGCGGGGACCTCAAAGGGCAGTTCTTC. This encodes CASSFSGDLKGQFF. Full variable domain (missing parts from reference TRBV11-1 and TRBJ2-1): EAEVAQSPRYKITEKSQAVAFWCDPISGHATLYWYRQILGQGPELLVQFQDESVVDDSQLPKDRFSAERLKGVDSTLKIQPAELGDSAMYLCASSFSGDLKGQFFGPGTRLTVL.

CDR3 sequence (DNA): TGTGCCATACGACAGGGCGAGTACACTGAAGCTTTCTTT. Translating gives CAIRQGEYTEAFF. V is TRBV6-5 and J is TRBJ1-1; 7 bases align to TRBD1. From germline, CDR1 is MNHEY and CDR2 SVGAGI. Losses at the gene ends were 10 bases for V and 3 bases for J; bases not matched to a gene: 8. There are 13 residues in the CDR3.

In nucleotides, the CDR3 is TGTGCCACCCTCCCCCAGGGCGACGGGTACACTGAAGCTTTCTTT. Translating it yields CATLPQGDGYTEAFF. The rearrangement joins TRBV10-3 to TRBJ1-1, with D possibly being TRBD1 (5 bases). The germline gives CDR1 ENHRY, CDR2 SYGVKD. This CDR3 spans 15 amino acids. Trimming cost V 10 bases and J 3 bases, with 21 bases left between them.